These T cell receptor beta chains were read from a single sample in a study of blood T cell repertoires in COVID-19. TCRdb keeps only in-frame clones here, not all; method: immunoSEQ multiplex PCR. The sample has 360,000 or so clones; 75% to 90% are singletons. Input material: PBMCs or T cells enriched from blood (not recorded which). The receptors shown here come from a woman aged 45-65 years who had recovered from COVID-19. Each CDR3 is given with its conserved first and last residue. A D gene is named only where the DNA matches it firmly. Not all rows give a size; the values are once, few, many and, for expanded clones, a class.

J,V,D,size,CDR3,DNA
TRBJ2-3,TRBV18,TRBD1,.,CASSPTGVTDTQYF,TGTGCCAGCTCACCGACAGGGGTAACAGATACGCAGTATTTT
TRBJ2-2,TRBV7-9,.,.,CASSSSSGRGGTGELFF,TGTGCCAGCAGCTCATCCTCGGGACGGGGAGGAACCGGGGAGCTGTTTTTT
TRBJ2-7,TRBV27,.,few,CASRTGNYEQYF,TGTGCCAGCAGGACCGGGAACTACGAGCAGTACTTC
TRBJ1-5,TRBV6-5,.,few,CASLQTAGGDQPQHF,TGTGCCAGCCTGCAGACGGCCGGAGGGGATCAGCCCCAGCATTTT
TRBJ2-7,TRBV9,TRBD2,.,CASSPAASGLLSDEQYF,TGTGCCAGCAGCCCCGCGGCTAGCGGTCTCCTTTCGGACGAGCAGTACTTC
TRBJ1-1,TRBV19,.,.,CASSIKAGRNTEAFF,TGTGCCAGTAGTATAAAGGCGGGGCGGAACACTGAAGCTTTCTTT
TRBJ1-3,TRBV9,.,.,CASSVGPDSGNTIYF,TGTGCCAGCAGCGTAGGGCCAGACTCTGGAAACACCATATATTTT
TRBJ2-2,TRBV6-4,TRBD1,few,CASRRDRNTGELFF,TGTGCCAGCAGACGGGACAGAAACACCGGGGAGCTGTTTTTT
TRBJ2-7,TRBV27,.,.,CASSSQRKSSYEQYF,TGTGCCAGCAGTTCCCAGCGAAAAAGCTCCTACGAGCAGTACTTC
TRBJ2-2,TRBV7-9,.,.,CASSSRGRNTGELFF,TGTGCCAGCAGCTCCCGGGGGAGAAACACCGGGGAGCTGTTTTTT
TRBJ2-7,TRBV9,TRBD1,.,CASSADRGSYEQYF,TGTGCCAGCAGCGCCGACAGGGGATCCTACGAGCAGTACTTC
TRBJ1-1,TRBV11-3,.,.,CASSLAWNTEAFF,TGTGCCAGCAGCTTAGCGTGGAACACTGAAGCTTTCTTT
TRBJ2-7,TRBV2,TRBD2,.,CASRPSGGAYEQYF,TGTGCCAGCAGGCCCAGCGGGGGGGCCTACGAGCAGTACTTC
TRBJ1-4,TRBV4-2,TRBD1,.,CASSRDRAPNEKLFF,TGTGCCAGCAGCCGGGACAGGGCCCCTAATGAAAAACTGTTTTTT
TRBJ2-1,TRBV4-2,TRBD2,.,CASSVLAGGKNNEQFF,TGTGCCAGCAGCGTACTAGCGGGGGGAAAAAACAATGAGCAGTTCTTC
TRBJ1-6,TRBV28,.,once,CASSLQGPSPLHF,TGTGCCAGCAGTTTACAGGGGCCCTCACCCCTCCACTTT
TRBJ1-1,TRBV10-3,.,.,CAIGPNTEAFF,TGTGCCATCGGCCCGAACACTGAAGCTTTCTTT
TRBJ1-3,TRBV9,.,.,CASSVEVSSGNTIYF,TGTGCCAGCAGCGTAGAAGTGAGCTCTGGAAACACCATATATTTT
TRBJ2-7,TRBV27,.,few,CASSLRRSYEQYF,TGTGCCAGCAGTTTGCGGCGTTCCTACGAGCAGTACTTC
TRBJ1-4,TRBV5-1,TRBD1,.,CASRPQGGNEKLFF,TGCGCCAGCAGACCCCAAGGGGGCAATGAAAAACTGTTTTTT
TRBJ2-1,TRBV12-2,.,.,CASPIAGGKNNEQFF,TGTGCAAGTCCCATAGCGGGAGGTAAAAACAATGAGCAGTTCTTC
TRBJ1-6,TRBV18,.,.,CASSRNRVYNSPLHF,TGTGCCAGCTCCCGGAACAGGGTGTATAATTCACCCCTCCACTTT
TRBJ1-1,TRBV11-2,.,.,CASSHLRDSANTEAFF,TGTGCCAGCAGCCACCTACGAGACAGCGCGAACACTGAAGCTTTCTTT
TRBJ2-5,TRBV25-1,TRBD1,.,CASSEFVGQGWYQETQYF,TGTGCCAGCAGTGAATTCGTGGGACAGGGTTGGTACCAAGAGACCCAGTACTTC
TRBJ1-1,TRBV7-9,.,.,CASSSVRDTEAFF,TGTGCCAGCAGCTCCGTGCGCGACACTGAAGCTTTCTTT
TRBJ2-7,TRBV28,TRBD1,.,CASSWSAQGAREQYF,TGTGCCAGCAGTTGGTCCGCACAGGGGGCAAGGGAGCAGTACTTC
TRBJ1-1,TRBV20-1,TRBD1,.,CSASDREEAFF,TGCAGTGCATCGGACAGGGAAGAAGCTTTCTTT
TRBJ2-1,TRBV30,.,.,CAWSPRLPFEEQFF,TGTGCCTGGAGTCCGCGTCTCCCGTTTGAGGAGCAGTTCTTC
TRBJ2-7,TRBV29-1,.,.,CSVVGGGNYEQYF,TGCAGCGTTGTGGGAGGGGGAAACTACGAGCAGTACTTC
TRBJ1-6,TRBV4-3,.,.,CASSQVEGYNSPLHF,TGCGCCAGCAGCCAAGTAGAGGGTTATAATTCACCCCTCCACTTT
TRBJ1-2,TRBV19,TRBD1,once,CATAGPQGGHGYGYTF,TGTGCCACGGCGGGCCCACAGGGGGGCCACGGTTATGGCTACACCTTC
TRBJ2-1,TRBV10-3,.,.,CAISAARSSYNEQFF,TGTGCCATCAGCGCGGCAAGAAGCTCCTACAATGAGCAGTTCTTC
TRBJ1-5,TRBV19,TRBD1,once,CASTGGIQPQHF,TGTGCCAGCACAGGGGGAATTCAGCCCCAGCATTTT
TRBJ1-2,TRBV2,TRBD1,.,CASSEADRGLYGYTF,TGTGCCAGCAGTGAAGCCGACAGGGGTTTATATGGCTACACCTTC
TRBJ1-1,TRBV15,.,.,CATSRAMGGGTEAFF,TGTGCCACCAGCAGGGCCATGGGGGGGGGCACTGAAGCTTTCTTT
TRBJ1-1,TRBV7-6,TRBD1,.,CASSVQGAQNTEAFF,TGTGCCAGCAGCGTACAGGGGGCGCAGAACACTGAAGCTTTCTTT
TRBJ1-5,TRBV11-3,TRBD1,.,CASSTGGNQPQHF,TGTGCCAGTTCGACAGGGGGCAATCAGCCCCAGCATTTT
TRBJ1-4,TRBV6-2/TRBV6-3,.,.,CASSNNRLRNEKLFF,TGTGCCAGCAGTAACAACAGGCTGAGGAATGAAAAACTGTTTTTT
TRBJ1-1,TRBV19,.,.,CASSGGGGTEAFF,TGTGCCAGTAGTGGGGGCGGGGGCACTGAAGCTTTCTTT
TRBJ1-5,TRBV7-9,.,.,CASSPGTSNSNQPQHF,TGTGCCAGCAGCCCAGGGACATCCAATAGCAATCAGCCCCAGCATTTT
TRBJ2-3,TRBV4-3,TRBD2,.,CASSQGLAGGPVDTQYF,TGCGCCAGCAGCCAAGGGCTAGCGGGGGGGCCGGTGGATACGCAGTATTTT
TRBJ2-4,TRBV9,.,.,CASSVGVGQNIQYF,TGTGCCAGCAGCGTAGGCGTCGGTCAAAACATTCAGTACTTC
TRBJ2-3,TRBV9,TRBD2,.,CASSVTSVSTDTQYF,TGTGCCAGCAGCGTCACTAGCGTAAGCACAGATACGCAGTATTTT
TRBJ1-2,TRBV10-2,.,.,CASSESQGTTPGGYTF,TGCGCCAGCAGTGAGTCGCAGGGGACCACACCGGGGGGCTACACCTTC
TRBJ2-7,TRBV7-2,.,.,CASSLGDTPYEQYF,TGTGCCAGCAGCTTAGGGGACACCCCCTACGAGCAGTACTTC
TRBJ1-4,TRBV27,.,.,CASSLVAAVNEKLFF,TGTGCCAGCAGTTTAGTGGCGGCTGTTAATGAAAAACTGTTTTTT
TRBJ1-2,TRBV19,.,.,CASSRTDYGYTF,TGTGCCAGTAGTAGAACGGACTATGGCTACACCTTC
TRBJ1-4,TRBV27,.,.,CASSSGGHGEKLFF,TGTGCCAGCAGTTCCGGCGGGCATGGTGAAAAACTGTTTTTT
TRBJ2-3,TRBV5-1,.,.,CASSLGQRSTDTQYF,TGCGCCAGCAGCTTGGGACAGAGAAGCACAGATACGCAGTATTTT
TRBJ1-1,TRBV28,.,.,CASTTPGATEAFF,TGTGCCAGCACCACCCCAGGGGCCACTGAAGCTTTCTTT
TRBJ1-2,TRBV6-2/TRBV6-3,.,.,CASSYRGFIYGYTF,TGTGCCAGCAGTTACCGGGGTTTCATCTATGGCTACACCTTC
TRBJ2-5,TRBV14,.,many,CASSSHKKETQYF,TGTGCCAGCAGCTCACACAAGAAAGAGACCCAGTACTTC
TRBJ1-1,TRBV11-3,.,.,CASSLGGGQEAFF,TGTGCCAGCAGCTTAGGAGGCGGCCAGGAAGCTTTCTTT
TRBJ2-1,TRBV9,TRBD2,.,CASGREGLYNEQFF,TGTGCCAGCGGGCGGGAGGGCCTTTACAATGAGCAGTTCTTC